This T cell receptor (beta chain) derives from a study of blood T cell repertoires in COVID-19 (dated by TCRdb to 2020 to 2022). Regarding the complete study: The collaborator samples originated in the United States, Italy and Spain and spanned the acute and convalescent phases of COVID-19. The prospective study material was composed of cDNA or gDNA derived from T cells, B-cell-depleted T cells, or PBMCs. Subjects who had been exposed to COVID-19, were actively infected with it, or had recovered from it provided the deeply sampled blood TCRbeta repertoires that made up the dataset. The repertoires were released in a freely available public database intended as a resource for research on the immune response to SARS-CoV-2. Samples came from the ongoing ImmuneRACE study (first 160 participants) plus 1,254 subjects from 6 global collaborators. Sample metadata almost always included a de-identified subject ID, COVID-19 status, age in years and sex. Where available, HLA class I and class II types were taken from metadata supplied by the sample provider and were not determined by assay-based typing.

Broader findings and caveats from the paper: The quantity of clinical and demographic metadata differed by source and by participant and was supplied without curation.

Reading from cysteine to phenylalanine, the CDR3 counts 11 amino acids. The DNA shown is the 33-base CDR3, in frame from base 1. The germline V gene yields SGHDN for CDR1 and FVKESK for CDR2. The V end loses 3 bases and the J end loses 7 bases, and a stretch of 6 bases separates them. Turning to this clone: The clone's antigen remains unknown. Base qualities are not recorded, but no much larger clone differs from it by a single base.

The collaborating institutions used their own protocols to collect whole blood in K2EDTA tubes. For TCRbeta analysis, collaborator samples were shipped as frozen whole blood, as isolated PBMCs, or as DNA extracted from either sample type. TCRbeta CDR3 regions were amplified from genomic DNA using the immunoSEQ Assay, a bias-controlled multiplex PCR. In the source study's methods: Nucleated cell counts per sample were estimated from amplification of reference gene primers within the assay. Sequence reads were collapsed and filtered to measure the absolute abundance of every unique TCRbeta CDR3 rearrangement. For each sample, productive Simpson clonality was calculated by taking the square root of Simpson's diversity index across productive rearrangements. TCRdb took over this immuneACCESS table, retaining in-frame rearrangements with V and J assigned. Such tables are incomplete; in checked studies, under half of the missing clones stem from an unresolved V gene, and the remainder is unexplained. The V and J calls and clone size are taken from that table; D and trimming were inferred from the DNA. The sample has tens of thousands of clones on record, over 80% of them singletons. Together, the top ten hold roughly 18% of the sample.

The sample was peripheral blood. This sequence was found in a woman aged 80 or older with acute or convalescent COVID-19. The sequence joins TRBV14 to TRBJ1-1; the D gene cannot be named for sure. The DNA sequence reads TGTGCCAGCAGCCACAGTCGTGAAGCTTTCTTT. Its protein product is CASSHSREAFF.